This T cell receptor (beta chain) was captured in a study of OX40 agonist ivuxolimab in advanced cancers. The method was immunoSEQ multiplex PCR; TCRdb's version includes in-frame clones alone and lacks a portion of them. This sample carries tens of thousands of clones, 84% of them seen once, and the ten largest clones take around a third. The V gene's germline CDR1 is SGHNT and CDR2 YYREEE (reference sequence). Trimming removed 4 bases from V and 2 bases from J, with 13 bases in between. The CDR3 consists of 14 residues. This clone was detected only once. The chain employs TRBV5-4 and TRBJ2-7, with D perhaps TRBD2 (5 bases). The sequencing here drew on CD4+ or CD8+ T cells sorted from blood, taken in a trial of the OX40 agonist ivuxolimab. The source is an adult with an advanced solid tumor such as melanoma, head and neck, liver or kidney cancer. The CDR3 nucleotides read TGTGCCAGCAGCCCGGCCGCGGGCACCTACGAGCAGTACTTC. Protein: CASSPAAGTYEQYF.